A single sample is the source of the 5 T cell receptor beta chains below, sequenced in a study of T cell repertoires in cytomegalovirus infection. TCRdb independently ran MiXCR on the reads; one entry per CDR3 protein. Seen here are approximately 750,000 distinct CDR3 sequences, roughly 36% observed once, and the top ten hold around 3%. The specimen was PBMCs. The receptors were gathered from a human donor in good health (CMV status not recorded). Some clones in this sample may be carry-over from other donors' samples.

The gene calls are TRBV20-1 and TRBJ2-3; the match to TRBD2 covers 8 bases. With V trimmed by 0 bases and J by 10 bases, 6 bases remained unmatched. The CDR3 is made up of 13 amino acids. Per germline, CDR1 DFQATT and CDR2 SNEGSKA (reference sequence). The CDR3 is CSARDLAGWAQYF. Written as DNA, the CDR3 is TGCAGTGCTAGAGACCTAGCGGGTTGGGCGCAGTATTTT.

This clonotype was observed many times. The gene calls are TRBV12-3 or TRBV12-4 and TRBJ1-2; D might be TRBD1 (6 bases). The CDR3 runs 11 residues. Trimming took 4 bases from V and 8 from J, leaving 8 bases between them. CDR3 coding DNA: TGTGCCAGCAGTTCCGGGGGCGGCTACACCTTC. It specifies CASSSGGGYTF.

The chain uses TRBV28 and TRBJ2-2, with 7 bases lining up with TRBD2. J gave up 0 bases and V 1 base, and 5 bases lay outside the gene matches. CDR1 MDHEN and CDR2 SYDVKM come from the germline V gene. The CDR3 length is 17 residues. CDR3 bases: TGTGCCAGCAGTTTATCCGAGCGGGGATCGAACACCGGGGAGCTGTTTTTT. Protein product: CASSLSERGSNTGELFF.

The chain has TRBV11-1 and TRBJ2-2; TRBD2 matches 7 bases. Trimming took 3 bases from V and 5 from J; bases not matched to a gene: 6. Germline assignment: CDR1 SGHAT and CDR2 FQDESV (reference sequence). The CDR3 is 15 residues long. CDR3 amino acids: CASSFKPGGTGELFF. The CDR3 nucleotides read TGTGCCAGCAGCTTTAAGCCCGGGGGGACCGGGGAGCTGTTTTTT.

V and J are TRBV20-1 and TRBJ2-3, with a possible D match to TRBD2 (5 bases). CDR1 DFQATT and CDR2 SNEGSKA come from the germline V gene (reference sequence). Trimming removed 3 bases at V and 0 bases at J, with 10 bases between. The length of the CDR3 is 14 residues. The CDR3 sequence: CSASSGISTDTQYF. DNA of the CDR3: TGCAGTGCTAGCAGCGGAATTAGCACAGATACGCAGTATTTT.